The clone carrying this T cell receptor (beta chain) was counted a single time. The antigen remains undetermined. This entry comes from a study of chemoradiotherapy in HPV16-positive cancers. Across the whole study: Functional T-cell assays on a couple of HPV16-positive patients' cells defined candidate HPV-specific clones and common TCR motifs. Study-level findings and limits: In HPV16-positive patients, HPV-responsive T-cell expansion tracked better recurrence-free survival.

The germline V gene has CDR1 LNHNV and CDR2 YYDKDF (reference sequence). The CDR3 spans 15 residues. The V end lost 1 base, the J end lost 5 bases, and 14 bases lay between the germline ends. Profiling relied on immunoSEQ multiplex PCR, and the TCRdb table lists in-frame clones only, not all of them. Among 30,000 to 35,000 clones, roughly 75% were seen once, and the ten largest hold 3.5% to 4%. The sequence was collected from a human donor with HPV-associated anogenital cancer. This specimen was blood, taken from a patient who underwent chemoradiotherapy. The genes are TRBV15 and TRBJ2-5; perhaps TRBD2 as D (6 bases). DNA for the CDR3: TGTGCCACCAGCAGAGGGGACTCCCTCGACGAGACCCAGTACTTC. This sequence encodes CATSRGDSLDETQYF.